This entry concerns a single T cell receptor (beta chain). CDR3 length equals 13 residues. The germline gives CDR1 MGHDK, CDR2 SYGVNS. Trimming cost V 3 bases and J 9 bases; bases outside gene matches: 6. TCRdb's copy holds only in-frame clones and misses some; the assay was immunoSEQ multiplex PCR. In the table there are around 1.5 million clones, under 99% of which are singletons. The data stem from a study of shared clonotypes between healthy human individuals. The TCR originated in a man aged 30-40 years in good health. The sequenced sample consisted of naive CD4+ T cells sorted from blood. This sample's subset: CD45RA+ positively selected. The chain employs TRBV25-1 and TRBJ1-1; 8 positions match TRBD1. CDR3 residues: CASSEGGQGKAFF. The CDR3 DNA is TGTGCCAGCAGTGAGGGTGGACAGGGTAAAGCTTTCTTT.